This TCR beta chain was obtained from a study of Ad26.COV2.S vaccination and SARS-CoV-2 variants (TCRdb year 2021). Describing the broader study: Vaccine-arm donors came from COV1001, a multicentre, randomized, double-blind, placebo-controlled phase I-IIa trial of Ad26.COV2.S in healthy adults. Ad26.COV2.S was administered intramuscularly at 5 x 10^10 or 1 x 10^11 viral particles, either as a single shot or as two shots given 56 days apart. TCRbeta repertoire sequencing served as the tool for gauging how specific and how broad the SARS-CoV-2-reactive T cell receptors were following Ad26.COV2.S vaccination. A total of roughly 32 samples were included in the TCR-sequenced set, comprising around 19 Ad26.COV2.S vaccine recipients, 5 placebo recipients and 8 SARS-CoV-2 convalescent individuals. Trial participants were randomized into five groups of five, in which low-dose or high-dose Ad26.COV2.S was given once or twice, or placebo was given on both occasions. Investigators did not know the trial group allocation while performing experiments and assessing outcomes. Study-level results and caveats: After vaccination, spike-specific CD8+ and CD4+ T cell responses were reported to show substantial breadth. Comparing responses between vaccine doses or regimens was not something the study was powered to do. Vaccine and placebo recipients had comparable non-spike TCR breadth, which fits with the vaccine containing only spike. Spike-specific TCR breadth was higher in Ad26.COV2.S recipients than in placebo recipients (P = 0.0014). According to the authors, total T cell responses may have been underestimated by the TCR breadth and depth analyses.

Interpreted using the paper, the treatment or condition label stands for: around 19 received Ad26.COV2.S at low or high dose, single or two shots; about 5 received placebo; per-sample allocation not given. For vaccine and placebo recipients, repertoires were sequenced using samples collected on day 63 after the first injection. In Cohort 1b, about 25 adults aged 18-55 years were enrolled at a single site in Boston, USA, between 29 July and 7 August 2020. Ad26.COV2.S consisted of a replication-incompetent adenovirus type 26 vector by which a prefusion-stabilized SARS-CoV-2 spike protein from the original Wuhan strain was expressed. TCRbeta CDR3 regions were sequenced with the immunoSEQ Assay. After extraction, genomic DNA underwent amplification by bias-controlled multiplex PCR, followed by high-throughput sequencing. Regarding the original processing steps: To quantify the absolute abundance of each unique TCRbeta CDR3 region, sequences were collapsed and filtered. T cell fraction was estimated by normalizing TCRbeta template counts to usable DNA, which was measured by amplifying reference genes present in all nucleated cells. Repertoire TCRs were annotated as SARS-CoV-2-specific when V gene, CDR3 amino acid sequence and J gene were exactly matched to a known reactive TCR set. The reference SARS-CoV-2 TCR set came from MIRA and was filtered for enrichment in COVID-19-positive ImmuneCODE repertoires, removing public or cross-reactive TCRs. Using the MIRA antigens, annotated TCRs were further analysed by specific ORF or by position within an ORF. Depth was the summed frequency of annotated unique rearrangements, while breadth was defined as annotated unique rearrangements over total unique productive rearrangements. Two-sided Wilcoxon rank-sum tests were applied when comparing TCR breadth between groups. TCRdb's version of the immuneACCESS table is confined to in-frame rearrangements and falls short of the full clone set. An unresolved V gene accounts for under half of the shortfall where checked; the remainder is of unknown origin. That table is the source of V, J and clone size, and D and trimming were worked out from the DNA. The sample table holds 510,000 or so clones, of which 70% to 90% were seen once. The ten largest make up 9.5% to 15% of the sample.

This clone was counted only a few times. No cognate antigen has been identified for it. No base quality information exists; no much larger clone differs at one position. The CDR3 measures 16 amino acids from cysteine to phenylalanine. The kept DNA is CDR3 alone, 48 bases in frame from the first base. V ends up 3 bases short and J 10 bases short, with an unmatched junction base count of 10. In the germline V gene (reference sequence), CDR1 corresponds to LNHDA and CDR2 to SQIVND. This sequence originates from a person aged 18 to 65 who received the Ad26.COV2.S COVID-19 vaccine or a placebo. Sequencing used peripheral blood, obtained in a trial of Ad26.COV2.S vaccine versus placebo. The chain joins TRBV19 to TRBJ1-6; 9 bases in between match TRBD1. The nucleotide sequence reads TGTGCCAGTAGTATGGAAGCGGGACAGGGTCAATCACCCCTCCACTTT. Its amino acids are CASSMEAGQGQSPLHF.